This T cell receptor beta chain was captured by sequencing in a study of early T cells in non-severe SARS-CoV-2 infection. Germline V gene data show CDR1 as SGHTA and CDR2 as FQGNSA. The ends were cut back, 1 base at V and 10 bases at J, with 14 bases in the middle. The CDR3 loop spans 13 amino acids. MiXCR, applied by TCRdb to the 5' RACE reads, yields one record per CDR3 protein. The table shows about 42,000 distinct CDR3 sequences, with about 7% occurring only once. The TCR originated in an adult who was a healthcare worker with PCR-confirmed SARS-CoV-2 infection or an uninfected control (not recorded which). Sample: whole blood. The V gene is TRBV7-2, the J gene TRBJ2-7; D assignment may be TRBD1 or TRBD2 (5 bases each). The CDR3 reads CASSLGVEGPQYF. CDR3 nucleotides: TGTGCCAGCAGCTTAGGAGTTGAGGGGCCCCAGTACTTC.